One TCR beta chain is described in this entry. This sample stems from a study of early T cells in non-severe SARS-CoV-2 infection. Study summary: Chains stayed unpaired after sequencing of bulk RNA from unsorted whole blood.

V was shortened by 2 bases and J by 6 bases, with 4 bases between the two germline ends. This CDR3 comprises 11 residues. Germline V gene data show CDR1 as MNHNY and CDR2 as SVGAGI (reference sequence). TCRdb reanalysed the 5' RACE reads using MiXCR and keeps one entry per CDR3 protein. There are about 90,000 distinct CDR3 sequences in the sample; 9.5% to 15% occur only once, and 4.4% lies in the top ten. The sequences come from whole blood, collected at baseline. The rearrangement links TRBV6-6 to TRBJ1-1; D call uncertain. This sequence was found in an adult who was a healthcare worker with PCR-confirmed SARS-CoV-2 infection or an uninfected control (not recorded which). CDR3 loop: CASSYGAEAFF. As DNA, the CDR3 is TGTGCCAGCAGTTACGGGGCTGAAGCTTTCTTT.